The T cell receptor (beta chain) described here comes from a study of T cell responses to AZD1222 COVID-19 vaccine (dated by TCRdb to about 2021). About the investigation overall: TCR sequencing was performed for about 250 trial participants, of whom 207 were given two doses of AZD1222 and around 25 were given two doses of MenACWY control vaccine. Trial participants were enrolled by age into subgroups of 18-55, 56-69 and 70-plus years, and around 150, 29 and 61 TCR-sequenced participants, respectively, were included in these subgroups.

The CDR3 regions of human TCRbeta chains were analyzed by immunosequencing. From the authors' description of their analysis: Repertoire TCRs were matched against a reference library of SARS-CoV-2-specific TCRs generated with the MIRA antigen-specificity platform. Breadth meant the fraction of unique TCRs that were SARS-CoV-2-associated, whereas depth meant the fraction of total T cells that were SARS-CoV-2-associated. Each spike-specific TCR was assigned to its reactive spike region and to a CD4 or CD8 class using the MIRA data. Log10-transformed breadth and depth values were compared by one-way ANOVA with Sidak's multiple comparisons tests. As stored in TCRdb, this immuneACCESS dataset retains in-frame rearrangements with V and J assigned. A fraction of the clones does not appear; measured against another copy, unresolved V genes explain less than half of the discrepancy, and the remainder lacks a known reason. For V, J and clone size, that table is used; D and trimming come from the DNA. For this sample there are about 140,000 clones; 75% to 95% appear just once. The ten largest clones take up 7.5% of the sample.

Concerning this clone: Its antigen target is currently unknown. There are no base qualities to consult, and no much larger clone falls within one base.

What the research found in general, with its limitations: Nearly half of unique spike-specific TCRs reportedly recognized epitopes outside regions mutated in the B.1.351 and B.1.1.7 variants. After two AZD1222 doses, both the breadth and the depth of spike-specific TCRs were significantly higher than at day 0 and than in MenACWY recipients. No day 14 peak-response samples were available, so repertoires were characterized only after the peak T cell response. The vaccine-associated CD4 TCRs covered the entire spike protein, and the dominant responses fell in regions 160-218 and 743-854. Only a handful of AZD1222 recipients were SARS-CoV-2 seropositive at baseline, limiting conclusions about previously exposed vaccinees. In the small 56-69-year group, the increase in depth fell short of significance, most likely because of low power. Most participants were white British and females outnumbered males, and the authors suggested that clonal diversity may have been underestimated.

The time point label of this sample denotes: about 28 days (+/-7) after the second vaccine dose. In the paper's terms, the treatment or condition label means: meningococcal conjugate vaccine given as trial control. Vaccinee samples came from UK trials COV001 and COV002, including a single-blind randomized controlled phase 2/3 trial of AZD1222 (ChAdOx1 nCoV-19) in healthy adults. Trial participant PBMC samples were collected at day 0 and day 28 after the second dose for TCRbeta chain sequencing. The specimen was peripheral blood, collected 28 days after the second dose of the MenACWY control vaccine. This clonotype originated in an adult who received the MenACWY meningococcal vaccine as a control.

The DNA sequence follows: TGTGCCAGCAGCTTACAGGGATGGACAGCTTACAATGAGCAGTTCTTC. Its protein reads: CASSLQGWTAYNEQFF. The V gene is TRBV7-6 and the J gene is TRBJ2-1; perhaps TRBD1 is the D gene, with 6 bases matching. V is shortened by 2 bases, J by 4 bases, and the region joining them spans 15 bases. CDR3 length: 16 amino acids, cysteine to phenylalanine. Only the CDR3 portion is preserved as DNA: 48 bases, with reading frame beginning at the first base. The germline V gene sets CDR1 to SGHVS and CDR2 to FNYEAQ.